This T cell receptor (beta chain) stems from a study of T-cell memory formation after mild COVID-19. This clonotype was counted a few times. Its matching antigen is unknown. The CDR3 covers 16 residues. The V gene's germline CDR1 is ENHRY and CDR2 SYGVKD. The V segment lost 2 bases and the J segment 9 bases; nucleotides outside the gene matches: 16. From 5'RACE with constant-segment primers came TCR alpha and TCR beta cDNA libraries that carried sample barcodes and UMIs. Via MiXCR, TCRdb re-called the 5' RACE reads, giving one row per CDR3 protein. The sample consists of 250,000 to 300,000 distinct CDR3 sequences, more than 15% of them appearing once. Whole-study results and caveats: The study found contracting CD4+ clones mainly in CM and EM and contracting CD8+ clones in EMRA. Whereas later expanders leaned CD4+, clones contracting day 15 to 85 showed a balanced CD4/CD8 makeup. The pre-infection memory compartment contained some responding clones, suggesting cross-reactive memory joined.

V is TRBV10-3 and J is TRBJ2-7; 7 bases line up with TRBD2. The clonotype was recovered from a man younger than 35 who had mild COVID-19 (a few samples of this study predate the infection). Cell type and time point are not known. The source material was PBMCs or a T cell subset sorted from them (not recorded which). The CDR3 sequence: CAISERTGLAQRGQYF. The CDR3 nucleotides read TGTGCCATCAGTGAGCGGACCGGTCTAGCCCAGCGGGGGCAGTACTTC.